A selection of T cell receptor beta chains follows, all from one sample in a study of beta chain features in type 1 diabetes. Libraries were prepared by immunoSEQ multiplex PCR; TCRdb keeps only in-frame clonotypes and omits some of them. The sample has a few hundred thousand clones, over 10% seen once. Sequences were obtained from naive CD4+ T cells from blood. These TCRs come from a woman aged 18-35 years with type 1 diabetes. CDR3s include the opening cysteine and the closing phenylalanine or tryptophan. A D gene is named only where the DNA matches it firmly. Expanded clones get a size class; other rows say once, few or many, or leave the size out.

V gene: TRBV6-5; D gene: .; J gene: TRBJ1-1; clone size: .; CDR3 protein: CASSYTTGPTEAFF; CDR3 DNA: TGTGCCAGCAGTTACACAACAGGGCCCACTGAAGCTTTCTTT
V gene: TRBV29-1; D gene: .; J gene: TRBJ2-7; clone size: few; CDR3 protein: CSVTDRRAYEQYF; CDR3 DNA: TGCAGCGTGACGGACAGGAGGGCCTACGAGCAGTACTTC
V gene: TRBV7-3; D gene: TRBD2; J gene: TRBJ2-2; clone size: .; CDR3 protein: CASSPRGGKNTGELFF; CDR3 DNA: TGTGCCAGCAGCCCCCGGGGAGGGAAGAACACCGGGGAGCTGTTTTTT
V gene: TRBV30; D gene: TRBD1; J gene: TRBJ1-1; clone size: few; CDR3 protein: CAWSVGQAAEAFF; CDR3 DNA: TGTGCCTGGAGTGTAGGACAGGCGGCTGAAGCTTTCTTT
V gene: TRBV7-2; D gene: .; J gene: TRBJ1-5; clone size: few; CDR3 protein: CASSHRGGDQPQHF; CDR3 DNA: TGTGCCAGCAGCCATCGGGGGGGTGACCAGCCCCAGCATTTT
V gene: TRBV5-1; D gene: .; J gene: TRBJ1-1; clone size: few; CDR3 protein: CASSLPGNTEAFF; CDR3 DNA: TGCGCCAGCAGCCTCCCAGGGAACACTGAAGCTTTCTTT
V gene: TRBV19; D gene: TRBD1; J gene: TRBJ2-3; clone size: few; CDR3 protein: CASSPTGISTDTQYF; CDR3 DNA: TGTGCCAGTAGTCCGACAGGGATCAGCACAGATACGCAGTATTTT
V gene: TRBV4-3; D gene: TRBD2; J gene: TRBJ2-3; clone size: .; CDR3 protein: CASSLGGGGDTQYF; CDR3 DNA: TGCGCCAGCAGCCTGGGGGGGGGTGGAGATACGCAGTATTTT
V gene: TRBV5-4; D gene: .; J gene: TRBJ2-2; clone size: .; CDR3 protein: CASSLPGYGELFF; CDR3 DNA: TGTGCCAGCAGCTTACCAGGTTACGGGGAGCTGTTTTTT
V gene: TRBV7-9; D gene: .; J gene: TRBJ1-3; clone size: .; CDR3 protein: CASRLDYTIYF; CDR3 DNA: TGTGCCAGCAGGCTAGACTACACCATATATTTT
V gene: TRBV12-5; D gene: TRBD1; J gene: TRBJ1-5; clone size: few; CDR3 protein: CASGTGTAGNQPQHF; CDR3 DNA: TGTGCTAGTGGCACTGGGACAGCTGGGAATCAGCCCCAGCATTTT
V gene: TRBV7-9; D gene: .; J gene: TRBJ2-7; clone size: few; CDR3 protein: CASSLSSGWEYF; CDR3 DNA: TGTGCCAGCAGCTTATCATCAGGGTGGGAGTACTTC
V gene: TRBV27; D gene: .; J gene: TRBJ2-1; clone size: .; CDR3 protein: CASSYGENEQFF; CDR3 DNA: TGTGCCAGCAGTTACGGGGAGAATGAGCAGTTCTTC
V gene: TRBV4-3; D gene: .; J gene: TRBJ1-1; clone size: few; CDR3 protein: CASSRTTLNTEAFF; CDR3 DNA: TGCGCCAGCAGCCGAACAACCCTGAACACTGAAGCTTTCTTT
V gene: TRBV7-8; D gene: TRBD2; J gene: TRBJ2-5; clone size: .; CDR3 protein: CASRTGLAGVVETQYF; CDR3 DNA: TGTGCCAGCAGGACGGGGCTAGCGGGAGTGGTGGAGACCCAGTACTTC
V gene: TRBV18; D gene: .; J gene: TRBJ2-5; clone size: .; CDR3 protein: CASSPRIEGQETQYF; CDR3 DNA: TGTGCCAGCTCACCGAGGATAGAGGGCCAAGAGACCCAGTACTTC
V gene: TRBV28; D gene: .; J gene: TRBJ2-2; clone size: few; CDR3 protein: CASSFSGGVLNTGELFF; CDR3 DNA: TGTGCCAGCAGCTTCTCCGGCGGGGTCCTAAACACCGGGGAGCTGTTTTTT
V gene: TRBV7-3; D gene: TRBD2; J gene: TRBJ2-1; clone size: few; CDR3 protein: CASSLMSSGPSSYNEQFF; CDR3 DNA: TGTGCCAGCAGCTTAATGTCTAGCGGCCCGAGCTCCTACAATGAGCAGTTCTTC
V gene: TRBV10-3; D gene: TRBD1; J gene: TRBJ1-6; clone size: .; CDR3 protein: CAISERDSGNSPLHF; CDR3 DNA: TGTGCCATCAGTGAGCGGGACAGCGGCAATTCACCCCTCCACTTT
V gene: TRBV9; D gene: TRBD1; J gene: TRBJ1-1; clone size: .; CDR3 protein: CASSPQGTGNTEAFF; CDR3 DNA: TGTGCCAGCAGCCCACAGGGGACCGGGAACACTGAAGCTTTCTTT
V gene: TRBV2; D gene: .; J gene: TRBJ1-5; clone size: .; CDR3 protein: CASSEGIQGAAQHF; CDR3 DNA: TGTGCCAGCAGTGAAGGGATCCAGGGCGCAGCCCAGCATTTT
V gene: TRBV9; D gene: .; J gene: TRBJ2-1; clone size: few; CDR3 protein: CASSVDSGTYNEQFF; CDR3 DNA: TGTGCCAGCAGCGTAGATAGCGGAACATACAATGAGCAGTTCTTC
V gene: TRBV9; D gene: .; J gene: TRBJ2-6; clone size: .; CDR3 protein: CASSVTSGSSGANVLTF; CDR3 DNA: TGTGCCAGCAGCGTTACCAGCGGAAGCTCTGGGGCCAACGTCCTGACTTTC
V gene: TRBV2; D gene: TRBD1; J gene: TRBJ2-7; clone size: few; CDR3 protein: CASSVQGPSYEQYF; CDR3 DNA: TGTGCCAGCTCCGTACAGGGGCCATCCTACGAGCAGTACTTC
V gene: TRBV20-1; D gene: .; J gene: TRBJ2-1; clone size: few; CDR3 protein: CSARDNEQFF; CDR3 DNA: TGCAGTGCCCGAGACAATGAGCAGTTCTTC
V gene: TRBV2; D gene: TRBD1; J gene: TRBJ1-5; clone size: few; CDR3 protein: CASSDRTGVQPQHF; CDR3 DNA: TGTGCCAGCAGTGATCGGACAGGGGTTCAGCCCCAGCATTTT
V gene: TRBV5-6; D gene: .; J gene: TRBJ2-1; clone size: .; CDR3 protein: CASSLGDSGAEQFF; CDR3 DNA: TGTGCCAGCAGCTTGGGAGATTCCGGTGCTGAGCAGTTCTTC
V gene: TRBV15; D gene: TRBD1; J gene: TRBJ2-4; clone size: .; CDR3 protein: CATSEQGAPNIQYF; CDR3 DNA: TGTGCCACCAGCGAACAGGGGGCGCCGAACATTCAGTACTTC
V gene: TRBV30; D gene: .; J gene: TRBJ1-2; clone size: few; CDR3 protein: CAWQRWGEGGYTF; CDR3 DNA: TGTGCCTGGCAACGTTGGGGGGAAGGCGGCTACACCTTC
V gene: TRBV19; D gene: .; J gene: TRBJ1-5; clone size: .; CDR3 protein: CASTDRQNNQPQHF; CDR3 DNA: TGTGCCAGTACCGATCGACAGAACAATCAGCCCCAGCATTTT
V gene: TRBV5-6; D gene: .; J gene: TRBJ1-6; clone size: few; CDR3 protein: CASSPRRAGGNSPLHF; CDR3 DNA: TGTGCCAGCAGCCCCCGAAGGGCAGGAGGGAATTCACCCCTCCACTTT
V gene: TRBV7-2; D gene: TRBD1; J gene: TRBJ2-7; clone size: .; CDR3 protein: CASRGPGQISYEQYF; CDR3 DNA: TGTGCCAGCAGGGGACCGGGACAGATATCCTACGAGCAGTACTTC
V gene: TRBV30; D gene: TRBD2; J gene: TRBJ2-1; clone size: .; CDR3 protein: CAWGQSRLSVGGHEQFF; CDR3 DNA: TGTGCCTGGGGCCAATCCCGACTCTCTGTGGGAGGGCATGAGCAGTTCTTC
V gene: TRBV7-9; D gene: .; J gene: TRBJ2-1; clone size: .; CDR3 protein: CASSLATARQFF; CDR3 DNA: TGTGCCAGCAGCTTAGCCACTGCGCGCCAGTTCTTC
V gene: TRBV4-3; D gene: TRBD2; J gene: TRBJ2-2; clone size: .; CDR3 protein: CASSQDGSGTNTGELFF; CDR3 DNA: TGCGCCAGCAGCCAAGACGGGAGCGGGACGAACACCGGGGAGCTGTTTTTT
V gene: TRBV18; D gene: .; J gene: TRBJ1-1; clone size: few; CDR3 protein: CASSPLGRGNTEAFF; CDR3 DNA: TGTGCCAGCTCACCACTTGGCAGGGGGAACACTGAAGCTTTCTTT
V gene: TRBV7-2; D gene: .; J gene: TRBJ1-5; clone size: few; CDR3 protein: CASSLSQSGYQPQHF; CDR3 DNA: TGTGCCAGCAGCTTAAGTCAGTCCGGGTATCAGCCCCAGCATTTT
V gene: TRBV2; D gene: .; J gene: TRBJ2-7; clone size: .; CDR3 protein: CASSEQSYEQYF; CDR3 DNA: TGTGCCAGCAGTGAACAGTCCTACGAGCAGTACTTC
V gene: TRBV7-2; D gene: .; J gene: TRBJ2-3; clone size: few; CDR3 protein: CASSLQGSSTDTQYF; CDR3 DNA: TGTGCCAGCAGCCTCCAGGGTTCTAGCACAGATACGCAGTATTTT
V gene: TRBV7-8; D gene: .; J gene: TRBJ1-2; clone size: .; CDR3 protein: CASSLGHTARGYTF; CDR3 DNA: TGTGCCAGCAGCTTAGGTCACACTGCGCGGGGCTACACCTTC
V gene: TRBV9; D gene: .; J gene: TRBJ2-1; clone size: .; CDR3 protein: CASSGGGALYNEQFF; CDR3 DNA: TGTGCCAGCAGCGGAGGCGGGGCTCTCTACAATGAGCAGTTCTTC
V gene: TRBV5-6; D gene: TRBD2; J gene: TRBJ2-7; clone size: .; CDR3 protein: CASSYPLGGRPEQYF; CDR3 DNA: TGTGCCAGCAGCTACCCTTTGGGCGGGAGGCCCGAGCAGTACTTC
V gene: TRBV4-2; D gene: TRBD2; J gene: TRBJ2-4; clone size: few; CDR3 protein: CASSPTPLGGSKGKNIQYF; CDR3 DNA: TGTGCCAGCAGCCCGACGCCCCTCGGCGGGAGTAAGGGCAAAAACATTCAGTACTTC
V gene: TRBV6-6; D gene: .; J gene: TRBJ1-2; clone size: .; CDR3 protein: CASIQGRNYGYTF; CDR3 DNA: TGTGCCAGCATCCAGGGCCGTAACTATGGCTACACCTTC
V gene: TRBV10-3; D gene: TRBD2; J gene: TRBJ2-1; clone size: few; CDR3 protein: CAISESMAGGYNEQFF; CDR3 DNA: TGTGCCATCAGTGAGTCGATGGCGGGGGGTTACAATGAGCAGTTCTTC
V gene: TRBV12-5; D gene: .; J gene: TRBJ2-2; clone size: .; CDR3 protein: CASGLVGTGELFF; CDR3 DNA: TGTGCTAGTGGTTTGGTCGGGACCGGGGAGCTGTTTTTT
V gene: TRBV28; D gene: TRBD2; J gene: TRBJ2-3; clone size: .; CDR3 protein: CASSPGGRDTQYF; CDR3 DNA: TGTGCCAGCAGTCCGGGGGGGCGCGATACGCAGTATTTT
V gene: TRBV30; D gene: TRBD2; J gene: TRBJ2-5; clone size: few; CDR3 protein: CAWWLAGGETQYF; CDR3 DNA: TGTGCCTGGTGGCTAGCGGGAGGAGAGACCCAGTACTTC
V gene: TRBV25-1; D gene: .; J gene: TRBJ1-1; clone size: few; CDR3 protein: CASSEVAGGGAFF; CDR3 DNA: TGTGCCAGCAGTGAGGTGGCCGGGGGGGGAGCTTTCTTT
V gene: TRBV11-3; D gene: .; J gene: TRBJ2-5; clone size: .; CDR3 protein: CASSSRGQQETQYF; CDR3 DNA: TGTGCCAGCAGCTCCCGGGGTCAGCAAGAGACCCAGTACTTC
V gene: TRBV18; D gene: .; J gene: TRBJ1-1; clone size: .; CDR3 protein: CASSPGQGYSAEAFF; CDR3 DNA: TGTGCCAGCTCACCAGGGCAGGGCTATTCGGCTGAAGCTTTCTTT
V gene: TRBV29-1; D gene: .; J gene: TRBJ1-1; clone size: few; CDR3 protein: CSVATGNTEAFF; CDR3 DNA: TGCAGCGTCGCGACGGGGAACACTGAAGCTTTCTTT
V gene: TRBV7-2; D gene: TRBD2; J gene: TRBJ2-3; clone size: .; CDR3 protein: CASSRASGSEADTQYF; CDR3 DNA: TGTGCCAGCAGCCGAGCTAGCGGGAGTGAGGCAGATACGCAGTATTTT
V gene: TRBV7-9; D gene: .; J gene: TRBJ2-1; clone size: few; CDR3 protein: CASSRVLGQYNEQFF; CDR3 DNA: TGTGCCAGCAGCCGAGTACTAGGTCAATACAATGAGCAGTTCTTC
V gene: TRBV2; D gene: .; J gene: TRBJ2-7; clone size: .; CDR3 protein: CASGTTYEQYF; CDR3 DNA: TGTGCCAGTGGGACAACCTACGAGCAGTACTTC
V gene: TRBV7-9; D gene: TRBD2; J gene: TRBJ2-2; clone size: few; CDR3 protein: CASSRGETPNTGELFF; CDR3 DNA: TGTGCCAGCAGCCGGGGGGAGACCCCGAACACCGGGGAGCTGTTTTTT
V gene: TRBV2; D gene: TRBD1; J gene: TRBJ2-7; clone size: few; CDR3 protein: CASSGTGQGAHEQYF; CDR3 DNA: TGTGCCAGCAGTGGGACGGGACAGGGGGCCCACGAGCAGTACTTC